These 24 T cell receptor beta chains were all obtained from the same sample, sequenced in a study of T cell responses to AZD1222 COVID-19 vaccine. Assay: immunoSEQ multiplex PCR; the TCRdb copy retains only in-frame clones and omits some. The table shows under 140,000 clones, with roughly 85% occurring only once. The sequencing here drew on peripheral blood, taken on day 0 of AZD1222 vaccination. The receptors stem from an adult in good health.

J is TRBJ1-1 and V is TRBV5-1; 7 positions agree with TRBD1. V was clipped by 4 bases and J by 1 base; unmatched bases: 4. The CDR3 consists of 14 residues. The germline gives CDR1 SGHRS, CDR2 YFSETQ. The CDR3 spells CASSQQGGNTEAFF. CDR3 coding DNA: TGCGCCAGCAGCCAGCAGGGGGGGAACACTGAAGCTTTCTTT.

The chain combines TRBV5-1 with TRBJ2-3, with a tentative D call TRBD1 (6 bases). The CDR3 is 15 amino acids. Germline values: CDR1 SGHRS, CDR2 YFSETQ. The V end lost 4 bases, the J end lost 0 bases, and 12 bases lay between the germline ends. CDR3 sequence: CASSGWGQSTDTQYF. The DNA for the CDR3 is TGCGCCAGCAGCGGGTGGGGACAAAGCACAGATACGCAGTATTTT.

The chain couples TRBV10-3 to TRBJ2-5; D call uncertain. V lost 2 bases and J lost 2, with 9 bases in between. The germline V gene encodes CDR1 ENHRY and CDR2 SYGVKD. The CDR3 loop spans 14 amino acids. CDR3 sequence reads: CAISERQSQETQYF. The CDR3, as DNA: TGTGCCATCAGTGAGCGGCAGAGTCAAGAGACCCAGTACTTC.

The chain has TRBV5-4 and TRBJ1-4; no firm D call. Germline CDR1 reads SGHNT; CDR2 reads YYREEE (reference sequence). Trimming removed 1 base at V and 5 bases at J, with 9 bases between. The CDR3 consists of 14 residues. CDR3 residues: CASSLQQRNEKLFF. The CDR3 bases are TGTGCCAGCAGCTTGCAACAGAGAAATGAAAAACTGTTTTTT.

The V and J genes are TRBV7-2 and TRBJ2-3; D uncertain. Trimming cost V 5 bases and J 9 bases, with 18 bases left between them. CDR1 SGHTA and CDR2 FQGNSA come from the germline V gene. The CDR3 extends over 14 amino acids. This CDR3 is CASSPPVPLGTQYF. The DNA for the CDR3 is TGTGCCAGCAGCCCTCCGGTTCCTTTGGGGACGCAGTATTTT.

The CDR3 spells CASSSASGAINEQFF. The DNA for the CDR3 is TGTGCCAGCAGCTCGGCTAGCGGGGCGATAAATGAGCAGTTCTTC. V gene TRBV7-2 combines with J gene TRBJ2-1; 9 bases fit TRBD2. The CDR3 has 15 amino acids. J gave up 7 bases and V 4 bases, and 8 bases lay outside the gene matches. CDR1 and CDR2 from the germline V gene are SGHTA and FQGNSA.

This clone is a singleton in its sample. This rearrangement joins TRBV2 to TRBJ1-5; D unclear. CDR3 length: 14 amino acids. CDR1 and CDR2 (germline): SNHLY, FYNNEI. Trimming shortened V by 3 bases and J by 0 bases, and 6 bases separated the two germline ends. CDR3 protein: CASSERVSNQPQHF. DNA of the CDR3: TGTGCCAGCAGTGAGAGGGTTAGCAATCAGCCCCAGCATTTT.

The gene calls are TRBV11-3 and TRBJ2-3; D is possibly TRBD1 (5 bases). Germline V gene sequence: CDR1 SGHNT, CDR2 YENEEA. Between the trimmed V and J ends, which lost 3 bases and 2 bases, there was a span of 9 bases. This CDR3 has 14 residues. CDR3 DNA sequence: TGTGCCAGCAGCTTTCAAGGGGACACAGATACGCAGTATTTT. This codes for CASSFQGDTDTQYF.

The chain joins TRBV7-9 to TRBJ1-1; tentative D call: TRBD1 (5 bases). CDR1 and CDR2 (germline): SEHNR, FQNEAQ (reference sequence). V was cut by 4 bases and J by 0 bases, with 18 bases left in between. This CDR3 has 17 residues. The chain's CDR3 is CASSSNPGTELNTEAFF. As DNA, the CDR3 is TGTGCCAGCAGCTCGAACCCCGGGACGGAGTTGAACACTGAAGCTTTCTTT.

The chain is built from TRBV19 and TRBJ1-5, with D perhaps matching TRBD1 (6 bases). Trimming took off 5 bases at V and 7 bases at J, with 12 bases between the two ends. CDR1 is LNHDA and CDR2 is SQIVND in the germline V gene (reference sequence). The CDR3 spans 13 residues. The CDR3 is CASSVGAGQPQHF. The CDR3 coding sequence is TGTGCCAGTAGTGTGGGGGCCGGACAGCCCCAGCATTTT.

The V and J genes are TRBV11-3 and TRBJ1-1, with a tentative D call TRBD1 (5 bases). Germline CDR1 is SGHNT and CDR2 is YENEEA. Trimming removed 1 base at V and 5 bases at J, with 17 bases between. This CDR3 has 16 amino acids. CDR3 residues: CASSLGTGQGSTEAFF. Written as DNA, the CDR3 is TGTGCCAGCAGCTTAGGGACGGGGCAGGGAAGTACTGAAGCTTTCTTT.

About this clone: One end of the junction varies from germline; a read error may be responsible. V gene TRBV14 combines with J gene TRBJ2-5; TRBD2 aligns across 9 bases. The CDR3 runs to 17 residues. Germline V CDR1 and CDR2: SGHDN, FVKESK. This CDR3 is CARSPLGGGGVGETQYF. CDR3 coding DNA: TGTGCCCGCAGCCCCCTCGGGGGCGGGGGGGTAGGAGAGACCCAGTACTTC.

The chain recombines TRBV28 with TRBJ2-7, with 8 bases fitting TRBD1. V was clipped by 6 bases and J by 0 bases; unmatched bases: 7. The CDR3 loop spans 15 amino acids. Germline values: CDR1 MDHEN, CDR2 SYDVKM. CDR3: CASSLAGGASYEQYF. The CDR3, as DNA: TGTGCCAGCAGCCTGGCAGGGGGCGCCTCCTACGAGCAGTACTTC.

This rearrangement joins TRBV19 to TRBJ1-4; D possibly corresponds to TRBD1 (6 bases). The CDR3 loop spans 14 amino acids. V shed 7 bases and J shed 7 bases, with 16 bases lying between them. Germline V gene sequence: CDR1 LNHDA, CDR2 SQIVND (reference sequence). CDR3 in DNA: TGTGCCAGTAACATCAGGGGCTCGACTGAAAAACTGTTTTTT. This translates into CASNIRGSTEKLFF.

The chain employs TRBV15 and TRBJ2-1; 7 bases agree with TRBD1. The CDR3 sequence is 15 residues long. V shed 3 bases, J shed 12 bases, and the junction held 14 bases outside the gene matches. In germline, CDR1 is LNHNV, CDR2 YYDKDF (reference sequence). The CDR3 bases are TGTGCCACCAGCAGCTCGGGACAGTACTATGGGGGGCAGTTCTTC. Its translation: CATSSSGQYYGGQFF.

Comment on this clone: Within the sample, other DNA sequences also encode this same CDR3. This CDR3 is CASSLGRETQYF. CDR3 sequence (DNA): TGTGCCAGCAGCTTAGGGCGGGAGACCCAGTACTTC. This chain connects TRBV7-2 to TRBJ2-5; no definite D call. This CDR3 has 12 amino acids. The germline CDR1 and CDR2 sequences are SGHTA and FQGNSA. Trimming shortened V by 1 base and J by 5 bases, and 5 bases separated the two germline ends. Filled out from reference TRBV7-2 and TRBJ2-5, the complete variable domain reads GAGVSQSPSNKVTEKGKDVELRCDPISGHTALYWYRQSLGQGLEFLIYFQGNSAPDKSGLPSDRFSAERTGGSVSTLTIQRTQQEDSAVYLCASSLGRETQYFGPGTRLLVL.

The chain has TRBV10-3 and TRBJ2-3; 7 nucleotides align to TRBD2. The trim removed 7 bases at V and 1 base at J, leaving 11 bases unmatched. The CDR3 loop spans 16 amino acids. Looked up from germline, CDR1 is ENHRY and CDR2 is SYGVKD. The chain's CDR3 is CAITGGGAVGTDTQYF. CDR3 DNA sequence: TGTGCCATCACAGGCGGGGGAGCCGTTGGCACAGATACGCAGTATTTT.

This chain uses TRBV25-1 with TRBJ1-2; tentative D call: TRBD1 (6 bases). The CDR3 covers 14 residues. Germline lookup yields CDR1 MGHDK and CDR2 SYGVNS. Trimming left V 5 bases short and J 2 bases short, with 12 bases between. The CDR3 here is CASSPPGGNYGYTF. The CDR3 DNA reads as TGTGCCAGCAGTCCCCCCGGGGGCAACTATGGCTACACCTTC.

This chain links TRBV2 with TRBJ1-2; 8 bases are a match to TRBD1. V shed 2 bases and J 7 bases; nucleotides not matched to a gene: 6. The germline gives CDR1 SNHLY, CDR2 FYNNEI. The CDR3 extends over 14 amino acids. The CDR3: CASSENRGTGGYTF. The CDR3 bases are TGTGCCAGCAGTGAAAACAGGGGGACGGGTGGCTACACCTTC. The variable domain in full, with the rest retrieved from reference TRBV2 and TRBJ1-2, is EPEVTQTPSHQVTQMGQEVILRCVPISNHLYFYWYRQILGQKVEFLVSFYNNEISEKSEIFDDQFSVERPDGSNFTLKIRSTKLEDSAMYFCASSENRGTGGYTFGSGTRLTVV.

The chain carries TRBV7-2 and TRBJ1-3, with a tentative D call TRBD1 (6 bases). Germline V gene lookup returns CDR1 SGHTA and CDR2 FQGNSA. V was trimmed by 2 bases and J by 0 bases, leaving 11 bases between them. CDR3 length equals 16 residues. CDR3 residues: CASSLRRTDSGNTIYF. The CDR3 DNA reads TGTGCCAGCAGCTTAAGGAGGACAGACTCTGGAAACACCATATATTTT.

There are a few counts of this clone. V usage is TRBV3-1 (or the pseudogene TRBV3-2) and J usage is TRBJ2-4; TRBD2 aligns across 8 bases. J was trimmed by 0 bases and V by 5 bases; bases with no gene match: 9. The CDR3 consists of 17 residues. Germline values: CDR1 LGHDT, CDR2 YNNKEL (reference sequence). DNA for the CDR3: TGTGCCAGCAGCTCACCAGCGGGGGAGCTAGCCAAAAACATTCAGTACTTC. The encoded protein is CASSSPAGELAKNIQYF.

This clone showed up just a few times. The chain is built from TRBV7-3 and TRBJ2-1; tentatively, D is TRBD1 or TRBD2 (6 bases each). The CDR3 runs 15 residues. Trimming took off 2 bases at V and 7 bases at J, with 15 bases between the two ends. CDR1 and CDR2 from the germline V gene are SGHTA and FQGTGA. The CDR3 sequence: CASSLSGATRNEQFF. Written as DNA, the CDR3 is TGTGCCAGCAGCTTATCGGGGGCAACCAGGAATGAGCAGTTCTTC. Complete variable domain (other parts from reference TRBV7-3 and TRBJ2-1): GAGVSQTPSNKVTEKGKYVELRCDPISGHTALYWYRQSLGQGPEFLIYFQGTGAADDSGLPNDRFFAVRPEGSVSTLKIQRTERGDSAVYLCASSLSGATRNEQFFGPGTRLTVL.

The chain couples TRBV15 to TRBJ2-7, with 7 bases aligning to TRBD2. This CDR3 spans 15 amino acids. CDR1 is LNHNV and CDR2 is YYDKDF in the germline V gene (reference sequence). The V gene end was trimmed by 1 base and the J gene end by 4 bases; junction bases not matched to a gene: 7. CDR3 sequence reads: CATSRGRELMYEQYF. CDR3 bases: TGTGCCACCAGCAGAGGGCGGGAGCTGATGTACGAGCAGTACTTC.

This chain links TRBV7-3 with TRBJ2-3; either TRBD1 or TRBD2 may fit D (6 bases each). This CDR3 is built from 14 residues. Germline CDR1 SGHTA, CDR2 FQGTGA. Between the trimmed V and J ends, which lost 1 base and 3 bases, there was a span of 8 bases. As DNA, the CDR3 is TGTGCCAGCAGCTTAAGGAGGGGGACAGATACGCAGTATTTT. As protein: CASSLRRGTDTQYF.